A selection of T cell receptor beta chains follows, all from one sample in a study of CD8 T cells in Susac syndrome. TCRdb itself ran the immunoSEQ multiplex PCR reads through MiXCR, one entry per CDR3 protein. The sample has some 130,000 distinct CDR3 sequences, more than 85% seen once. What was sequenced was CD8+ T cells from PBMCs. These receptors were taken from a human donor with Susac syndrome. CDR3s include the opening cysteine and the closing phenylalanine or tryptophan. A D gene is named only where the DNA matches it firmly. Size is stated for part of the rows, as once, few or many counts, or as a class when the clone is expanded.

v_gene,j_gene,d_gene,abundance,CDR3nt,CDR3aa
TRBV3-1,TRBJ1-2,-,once,TGTGCCAGCAGCCAAGTACCCCGGCAGGTCCTAGGAGGAAGCTATGGCTACACCTTC,CASSQVPRQVLGGSYGYTF
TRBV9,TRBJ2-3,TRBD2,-,TGTGCCAGCAGCGTAGCTGGGAGGGAGTACGAAGATACGCAGTATTTT,CASSVAGREYEDTQYF
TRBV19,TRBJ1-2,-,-,TGTGCCAGTAGTATAGTGGAAGGGCAGCTCTATGGCTACACCTTC,CASSIVEGQLYGYTF
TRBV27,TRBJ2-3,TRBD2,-,TGTGCCAGCAGTCCTAGCGGACCCGATACGCAGTATTTT,CASSPSGPDTQYF
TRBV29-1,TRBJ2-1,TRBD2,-,TGCAGCGTGGAAACTAGCGGGAGACTCGATGAGCAGTTCTTC,CSVETSGRLDEQFF
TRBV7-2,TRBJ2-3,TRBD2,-,TGTGCCAGCAGCTTATCATCAGCGGGAGGGCCCACAGATACGCAGTATTTT,CASSLSSAGGPTDTQYF
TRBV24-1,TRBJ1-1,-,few,TGTGCCACCAGTGACCCGAACACTGAAGCTTTCTTT,CATSDPNTEAFF
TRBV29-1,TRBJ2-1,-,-,TGCAGCGTTGCGGCGACCTGGCCCTACAATGAGCAGTTCTTC,CSVAATWPYNEQFF
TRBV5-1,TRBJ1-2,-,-,TGCGCCAGCAGCTTGGCCGTGGATAACTATGGCTACACCTTC,CASSLAVDNYGYTF
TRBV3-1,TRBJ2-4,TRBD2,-,TGTGCCAGCAGCCACCGCGGGAGGAGTGCCAAAAACATTCAGTACTTC,CASSHRGRSAKNIQYF
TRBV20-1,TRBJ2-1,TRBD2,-,TGCAGTGCTCAAGGACTAGCGGGAGAACGCAATGAGCAGTTCTTC,CSAQGLAGERNEQFF
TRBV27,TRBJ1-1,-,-,TGTGCCAGCAGTTTATTTGGGGATGGAGACACTGAAGCTTTCTTT,CASSLFGDGDTEAFF
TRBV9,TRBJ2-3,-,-,TGTGCCAGCAGCACCCCAGAAGGAGGCGGGACTTGGGCAGATACGCAGTATTTT,CASSTPEGGGTWADTQYF
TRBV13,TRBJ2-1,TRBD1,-,TGTGCCAGCAGCTTAGCCGACAGGGAAGAGCAGTTCTTC,CASSLADREEQFF
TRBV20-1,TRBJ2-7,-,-,TGCAGTGCTAGGCCGCGCAGTGCCCAGGGTCCCTTAGTACTCTACGAGCAGTACTTC,CSARPRSAQGPLVLYEQYF
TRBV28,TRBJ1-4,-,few,TGTGCCAGCAGCCGTGGTAATGAAAAACTGTTTTTT,CASSRGNEKLFF
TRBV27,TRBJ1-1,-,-,TGTGCCAGCAGTTTATCGGGCAGCTCAGAAGCTTTCTTT,CASSLSGSSEAFF
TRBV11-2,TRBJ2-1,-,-,TGTGCCAGCAGCTTAGTTCGGGGGCTCAATGAGCAGTTCTTC,CASSLVRGLNEQFF
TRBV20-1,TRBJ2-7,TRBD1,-,TGCAGTGCTAGAGATACAGGGGGAGACGAGCAGTACTTC,CSARDTGGDEQYF
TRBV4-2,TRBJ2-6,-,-,TGTGCCAGCAGCCTTCTACCCTCTGGGGCCAACGTCCTGACTTTC,CASSLLPSGANVLTF
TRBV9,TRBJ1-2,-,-,TGTGCCAGCAAGGATTACTATGGCTACACCTTC,CASKDYYGYTF
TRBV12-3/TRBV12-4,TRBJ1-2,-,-,TGTGCCAGCAGTTCCTTAACAGAGTTGGGCGGCTACACCTTC,CASSSLTELGGYTF
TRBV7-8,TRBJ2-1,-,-,TGTGCCAGCAGCTTGCTACAGGGTTACAATGAGCAGTTCTTC,CASSLLQGYNEQFF
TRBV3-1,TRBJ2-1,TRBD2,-,TGTGCCAGCAGCCAACGTCCATTACTAGCGGGATCCTACAATGAGCAGTTCTTC,CASSQRPLLAGSYNEQFF
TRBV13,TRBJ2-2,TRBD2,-,TGTGCCAGCAGCAGGGGAATAGCGGGAGTGGCCGGGGAGCTGTTTTTT,CASSRGIAGVAGELFF
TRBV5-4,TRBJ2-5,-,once,TGTGCCAGCAGCTTGTGGGGATTTGGAGAGACCCAGTACTTC,CASSLWGFGETQYF
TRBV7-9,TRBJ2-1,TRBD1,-,TGTGCCAGCAGCTCAAGACAGGGGTTTGAGCAGTTCTTC,CASSSRQGFEQFF
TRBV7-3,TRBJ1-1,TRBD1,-,TGTGCCAGCAGCATCGACAGGGCCACTGAAGCTTTCTTT,CASSIDRATEAFF
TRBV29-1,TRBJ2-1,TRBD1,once,TGCAGCGTTGAATGGCGCGGCAGGGGGCTCTACAATGAGCAGTTCTTC,CSVEWRGRGLYNEQFF
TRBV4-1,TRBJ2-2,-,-,TGCGCCAGCAGCCAAGCACTACTCACCGGGGAGCTGTTTTTT,CASSQALLTGELFF
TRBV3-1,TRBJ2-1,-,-,TGTGCCAGCAGCCAAGATTTGCGTACAGGGCTCGACAATGAGCAGTTCTTC,CASSQDLRTGLDNEQFF
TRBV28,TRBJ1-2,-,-,TGTGCCAGCGGATCAGGATCTGTCGGCTATGGCTACACCTTC,CASGSGSVGYGYTF
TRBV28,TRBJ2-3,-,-,TGTGCCAGCAGTATAAAAGAGAGCACAGATACGCAGTATTTT,CASSIKESTDTQYF
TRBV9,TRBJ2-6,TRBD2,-,TGTGCCAGCAGCGTAGGACCAGCGGGAGGAGGGGGGGCCAACGTCCTGACTTTC,CASSVGPAGGGGANVLTF
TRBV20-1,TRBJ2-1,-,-,TGCAGTGCCACTCCCTACAATGAGCAGTTCTTC,CSATPYNEQFF
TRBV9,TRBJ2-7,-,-,TGTGCCAGCAGCGGATCTAGCGAGACCTACGAGCAGTACTTC,CASSGSSETYEQYF
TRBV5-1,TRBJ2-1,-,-,TGCGCCAGCAGCTTGGGACAGCAATACAATGAGCAGTTCTTC,CASSLGQQYNEQFF
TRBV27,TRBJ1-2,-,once,TGTGCCAGCAGTCCCCTAGAGGGAACCTATGGCTACACCTTC,CASSPLEGTYGYTF
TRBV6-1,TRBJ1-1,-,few,TGTGCCAGCATAGGGGGGACTGAAGCTTTCTTT,CASIGGTEAFF
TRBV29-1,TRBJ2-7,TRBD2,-,TGCAGCGTTGGGGTAGCGGGAGATTTCGAGCAGTACTTC,CSVGVAGDFEQYF
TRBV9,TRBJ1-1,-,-,TGTGCCAGCTCGTCGGGGGGGCGTGCCACTGAAGCTTTCTTT,CASSSGGRATEAFF
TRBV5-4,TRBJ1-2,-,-,TGTGCCAGCAGCTTGGACTACCAGGTCTATGGCTACACCTTC,CASSLDYQVYGYTF
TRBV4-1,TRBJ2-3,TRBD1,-,TGCGCCAGCAGCCAACCCACAGGGGGTCCCTCTCAGTATTTT,CASSQPTGGPSQYF
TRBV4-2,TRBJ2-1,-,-,TGTGCCAGCAGCCAAGATGGAGCACCCGAGCAGTTCTTC,CASSQDGAPEQFF
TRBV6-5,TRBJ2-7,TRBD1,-,TGTGCCAGCAGCTTAGCCACTTCAGGGGGCGAGCAGTACTTC,CASSLATSGGEQYF